These T cell receptor beta chains were read from a single sample in a study of CD8 T cells in ankylosing spondylitis. MiXCR, run by TCRdb on the 5' RACE reads, gives a single entry per CDR3 protein. This table holds about 130,000 distinct CDR3 sequences, roughly a tenth found once. The sequencing input was blood, either unsorted or a sorted T cell fraction (not recorded which). These TCRs come from a male donor with ankylosing spondylitis or in good health (not recorded which). CDR3s include the opening cysteine and the closing phenylalanine or tryptophan. The D gene is left open where the match is weak. Part of the rows lack a size; the others show once, few, many or a class for expanded clones.

TRBJ2-3 TRBD2 17 many TRBV28 TGTGCCAGCAGTTTTTCGAGACTAGCGGAATACACAGATACGCAGTATTTT CASSFSRLAEYTDTQYF
TRBJ2-7 TRBD1 14 many TRBV12-3/TRBV12-4 TGTGCCAGCAGGGGGACAGGGACCACCTACGAGCAGTACTTC CASRGTGTTYEQYF
TRBJ2-7 NA 15 many TRBV6-5 TGTGCCAGCAGTTCGTTAGCGGCAGGCTCGGGGGAGCAGTACTTC CASSSLAAGSGEQYF
TRBJ2-1 NA 13 many TRBV3-1 TGTGCCAGCAGCCAGACTCACTGGAATGAGCAGTTCTTC CASSQTHWNEQFF
TRBJ2-3 TRBD2 19 medium-sized TRBV7-3 TGTGCCAGCAGCTTAAGGGACGGGACTAGCGGGAGGTCCACAGATACGCAGTATTTT CASSLRDGTSGRSTDTQYF
TRBJ1-2 TRBD1 13 few TRBV7-2 TGTGCCAGCAGCCGACAGGGGGCGCATGGCTACACCTTC CASSRQGAHGYTF
TRBJ2-2 NA 13 many TRBV5-1 TGCGCCAGCAGCTTGGACGGGACCGGGGAGCTGTTTTTT CASSLDGTGELFF
TRBJ1-2 TRBD1 13 few TRBV5-5 TGTGCCAGCAGCTACGGGACAGGGGGTGGCTACACCTTC CASSYGTGGGYTF
TRBJ1-5 NA 13 many TRBV5-6 TGTGCCAGCAGCCGCCGCGGCAATCAGCCCCAGCATTTT CASSRRGNQPQHF
TRBJ1-2 TRBD1 12 many TRBV5-1 TGCGCCAGCAGCTTCGGGACAGGGGACATCACCTTC CASSFGTGDITF
TRBJ2-3 NA 12 many TRBV5-1 TGCGCCAGCAGCTCGGTCACAGATACGCAGTATTTT CASSSVTDTQYF
TRBJ2-7 TRBD1 14 many TRBV29-1 TGCAGCGCCGACCCCGGGACAGGGCGGTACGAGCAGTACTTC CSADPGTGRYEQYF
TRBJ2-3 TRBD2 16 many TRBV28 TGTGCCATCCAGGGGCCTAGCGGGAGGTGGGCAGATACGCAGTATTTT CAIQGPSGRWADTQYF
TRBJ2-1 NA 11 few TRBV3-1 TGTGCCAGCAGCTTTCTCGATGAGCAGTTCTTC CASSFLDEQFF
TRBJ2-3 NA 14 many TRBV29-1 TGCAGCGTTGAAGGGACGGATAGCACAGATACGCAGTATTTT CSVEGTDSTDTQYF
TRBJ2-7 TRBD1 15 many TRBV7-2 TGTGCCAGCAGCACATACCGGGACAGCTCCTACGAGCAGTACTTC CASSTYRDSSYEQYF
TRBJ2-3 TRBD2 16 NA TRBV5-1 TGCGCCAGCAGCTTGGTAGCGGGGCCCCTCCCGGATACGCAGTATTTT CASSLVAGPLPDTQYF
TRBJ2-3 TRBD1 16 many TRBV5-1 TGCGCCAGCAGGAAGACAGGGGGGTTGGACACAGATACGCAGTATTTT CASRKTGGLDTDTQYF
TRBJ2-1 TRBD1 16 few TRBV5-1 TGCGCCAGCAGCTTGGCCGGGACAGGGCTTCAGAATGAGCAGTTCTTC CASSLAGTGLQNEQFF
TRBJ2-5 TRBD1 13 many TRBV20-1 TGCAGTGCTAGTGGGACAGGGAAGTGGACCCAGTACTTC CSASGTGKWTQYF
TRBJ2-2 NA 17 many TRBV20-1 TGCAGTGCTAGACTCCGGAAGGGGCTAGCAGCCACCGGGGAGCTGTTTTTT CSARLRKGLAATGELFF
TRBJ2-7 NA 16 NA TRBV11-2 TGTGCCAGCAGCTTAGGAACCCTTGGATATCGCGACGAGCAGTACTTC CASSLGTLGYRDEQYF
TRBJ1-3 NA 14 NA TRBV7-2 TGTGCCAGCAGCTTAGTGTACTCTGGAAACACCATATATTTT CASSLVYSGNTIYF